This T cell receptor beta chain is drawn from a study of T cell repertoires in cytomegalovirus infection. For the study at large: CMV infection and matching HLA type were both indicated by public TCR beta signatures.

Germline V gene lookup returns CDR1 DFQATT and CDR2 SNEGSKA (reference sequence). The CDR3 consists of 14 residues. The V and J ends lost 2 bases and 6 bases respectively, with 16 bases between them. In regard to this clonotype: Antigen unknown.

TCRdb reprocessed the reads via MiXCR and lists one record per CDR3 protein. The sample lists roughly 68,000 distinct CDR3 sequences; 20% to 25% were seen once. Overall study results and limits: Individuals carrying CMV plus the relevant HLA were identified by cumulative frequency of public TCR beta families. The ex vivo response showed dominance by HLA-C-restricted CMV-specific TCR beta clonotypes.

This sequence joins TRBV20-1 and TRBJ1-1, with a weak D call TRBD1 (6 bases). The material sequenced was PBMCs, sequenced either directly or after in vitro stimulation (not recorded which). The TCR sequence derives from a human donor in good health (CMV status not recorded). Some clones in this sample may be carry-over from other donors' samples. CDR3 loop: CSARKSGEGAEAFF. The CDR3, as DNA: TGCAGTGCTAGAAAATCAGGGGAAGGGGCTGAAGCTTTCTTT.